Each of the 19 T cell receptor beta chains below was sequenced from the same sample in a study of T cell clones after liver transplantation. Sequencing used immunoSEQ multiplex PCR; TCRdb keeps in-frame clones, though not all of them. The sample lists 99,000 or so clones; approximately 85% were seen once. Sequencing was performed on CD4+ T cells from blood, taken before liver transplant. These receptors all stem from a human donor who received a liver transplant.

The chain has TRBV27 and TRBJ1-2, with D perhaps matching TRBD1 (6 bases). V lost 4 bases, J lost 2 bases, and 23 bases lay in between. This CDR3 spans 18 amino acids. Germline CDR1 and CDR2: MNHEY and SMNVEV (reference sequence). CDR3: CASSSVGDSRGRNYGYTF. CDR3 nucleotides: TGTGCCAGCAGTTCGGTGGGGGATTCCAGGGGTCGAAACTATGGCTACACCTTC.

This clone was observed once. CDR3 in DNA: TGTGCCAGCAATCCCCTCGTAATCGGCGAGCAGTACTTC. Its protein product is CASNPLVIGEQYF. This chain connects TRBV2 to TRBJ2-7; no reliable D call. V lost 7 bases and J lost 6, with 16 bases in between. Per the germline V gene, CDR1 is SNHLY and CDR2 is FYNNEI. The CDR3 contains 13 residues.

The chain is built from TRBV19 and TRBJ1-2; D is unresolved. V was trimmed by 0 bases and J by 4 bases, leaving 6 bases between them. This CDR3 spans 13 amino acids. The germline V gene has CDR1 LNHDA and CDR2 SQIVND (reference sequence). CDR3 DNA sequence: TGTGCCAGTAGTATAGACACCCTCTATGGCTACACCTTC. Translation gives CASSIDTLYGYTF.

The V call is TRBV4-2, the J call TRBJ1-2, with 10 bases matching TRBD1. The V gene end was trimmed by 1 base and the J gene end by 6 bases; junction bases not matched to a gene: 5. CDR1 and CDR2 from the germline V gene are LGHNA and YNFKEQ. This CDR3 comprises 15 residues. CDR3 residues: CASSQVGTGENGYTF. CDR3 nucleotide sequence: TGTGCCAGCAGCCAAGTAGGGACAGGGGAGAATGGCTACACCTTC.

This clone was found a few times. The chain combines TRBV7-8 with TRBJ2-2; TRBD2 matches 7 bases. The trim removed 5 bases at V and 4 bases at J, leaving 10 bases unmatched. The CDR3 sequence is 16 residues long. Germline CDR1 SGHVS, CDR2 FQNEAQ. The chain's CDR3 is CASSLQAIAGTGELFF. CDR3 DNA: TGTGCCAGCAGCCTCCAGGCGATAGCGGGCACCGGGGAGCTGTTTTTT.

The chain couples TRBV7-8 to TRBJ1-5; D is undetermined. V shed 1 base and J shed 0 bases, with 10 bases lying between them. Germline-derived CDR1 and CDR2 are SGHVS and FQNEAQ. This CDR3 region has 16 residues. The CDR3 DNA reads TGTGCCAGCAGCTTAGAAGGGCTCTATAGCAATCAGCCCCAGCATTTT. This sequence encodes CASSLEGLYSNQPQHF.

The chain recombines TRBV11-2 with TRBJ2-2; TRBD2 matches 14 bases. The CDR3 sequence is 16 residues long. Per the germline V gene, CDR1 is SGHAT and CDR2 is FQNNGV. Trimming removed 3 bases from V and 4 bases from J; junction bases left unmatched: 1. CDR3 in DNA: TGTGCCAGCAGCTTCGGACTAGCGGGAGGCACCGGGGAGCTGTTTTTT. Its translation: CASSFGLAGGTGELFF.

V is TRBV9 and J is TRBJ1-1; D not resolved. The CDR3 is 15 amino acids. Germline-derived CDR1 and CDR2 are SGDLS and YYNGEE. V was pared by 4 bases and J by 0 bases, with 13 bases between. The CDR3: CASSPGAGMNTEAFF. CDR3 DNA: TGTGCCAGCAGCCCGGGAGCGGGGATGAACACTGAAGCTTTCTTT.

The chain uses TRBV7-2 and TRBJ2-4; D might be TRBD1 (6 bases). Germline lookup yields CDR1 SGHTA and CDR2 FQGNSA. Trimming took 10 bases from V and 0 from J, leaving 13 bases between them. The CDR3 is 14 residues long. This CDR3 reads CAIGDNLAKNIQYF. For the CDR3, the DNA is TGTGCCATAGGGGACAACTTAGCCAAAAACATTCAGTACTTC.

The rearrangement uses TRBV25-1 and TRBJ2-3; the match to TRBD2 covers 12 bases. CDR1 and CDR2 (germline): MGHDK, SYGVNS. CDR3 length: 17 amino acids. The V segment lost 6 bases and the J segment 1 base; nucleotides outside the gene matches: 8. CDR3 coding DNA: TGTGCCAGCAGAAGACTAGCGGGAGCGATCCGCACAGATACGCAGTATTTT. Residues: CASRRLAGAIRTDTQYF.

This chain connects TRBV5-1 to TRBJ1-3; TRBD1 agrees at 8 bases. Germline V lookup: CDR1 SGHRS, CDR2 YFSETQ. V was clipped by 0 bases and J by 3 bases; unmatched bases: 2. The CDR3 runs 15 residues. This chain's CDR3 is CASSLGTGSGNTIYF. The CDR3 nucleotides read TGCGCCAGCAGCTTGGGGACAGGGAGTGGAAACACCATATATTTT.

The chain recombines TRBV18 with TRBJ1-1; no clear D. Germline CDR1 reads KGHSH; CDR2 reads LQKENI. The CDR3 covers 12 residues. Trimming left V 3 bases short and J 2 bases short, with 4 bases between. CDR3 in DNA: TGTGCCAGCTCACCTAGTAACACTGAAGCTTTCTTT. Translating gives CASSPSNTEAFF.

The chain employs TRBV6-1 and TRBJ1-5; D not certain. The V end was cut by 7 bases, the J end by 5 bases, with 12 bases between. This CDR3 contains 13 residues. CDR1 MNHNS and CDR2 SASEGT come from the germline V gene. CDR3 sequence: CASTGRVYQPQHF. CDR3 bases: TGTGCCAGCACCGGACGGGTTTATCAGCCCCAGCATTTT.

This rearrangement joins TRBV28 to TRBJ1-2; 8 nucleotides align to TRBD1. Germline CDR1 MDHEN, CDR2 SYDVKM. The V segment lost 3 bases and the J segment 6 bases; nucleotides outside the gene matches: 9. CDR3 length: 15 amino acids. CDR3 in amino acids: CASSLAGGAYHGYTF. Here the CDR3 DNA reads TGTGCCAGCAGTTTGGCAGGGGGCGCTTACCATGGCTACACCTTC.

The chain links TRBV7-6 to TRBJ1-5, with 10 bases that match TRBD1. The CDR3 length is 15 residues. V dropped 5 bases and J dropped 4; count of bases not matched to a gene: 5. Germline V gene data show CDR1 as SGHVS and CDR2 as FNYEAQ. In nucleotides, the CDR3 is TGTGCCAGCAGCCCGGGACAGGGGACGAATCAGCCCCAGCATTTT. Translating it yields CASSPGQGTNQPQHF.

V gene TRBV7-8 combines with J gene TRBJ2-5, with a tentative D call TRBD1 (5 bases). The J call may be wrong; the DNA end is better matched by TRBJ2-7. CDR3 length: 13 amino acids. CDR1 SGHVS and CDR2 FQNEAQ come from the germline V gene. The DNA for the CDR3 is TGTGCCAGCAGCTTACAGGGAAACCACGAGCAGTACTTC. Amino acids: CASSLQGNHEQYF.

The chain carries TRBV5-1 and TRBJ2-3; 11 bases are a match to TRBD2. With 4 bases clipped from V and 3 bases from J, the junction kept 4 bases outside the gene matches. The CDR3 covers 15 residues. Germline assignment: CDR1 SGHRS and CDR2 YFSETQ. The CDR3 sequence: CASSLLAGATDTQYF. The CDR3 region has the DNA TGCGCCAGCAGCCTACTAGCGGGAGCGACAGATACGCAGTATTTT.

This rearrangement joins TRBV7-9 to TRBJ2-3, with a tentative D call TRBD2 (6 bases). Germline V gene lookup returns CDR1 SEHNR and CDR2 FQNEAQ (reference sequence). V lost 8 bases and J lost 6, with 15 bases in between. The length of the CDR3 is 13 residues. CDR3 in amino acids: CASLPGDRDTQYF. CDR3 sequence (DNA): TGTGCCAGCCTCCCGGGGGATCGTGATACGCAGTATTTT.

The chain is built from TRBV2 and TRBJ1-2; D call uncertain. Germline V lookup: CDR1 SNHLY, CDR2 FYNNEI. The CDR3 length is 12 residues. V lost 4 bases and J 3 bases, leaving 6 bases between the germline ends. The CDR3 DNA sequence: TGTGCCAGCAGTGTCAACGACTATGGCTACACCTTC. It is translated as CASSVNDYGYTF.